A selection of T cell receptor beta chains follows, all from one sample in a study of T cell responses to AZD1222 COVID-19 vaccine. Here immunoSEQ multiplex PCR was the method, and the copy in TCRdb shows in-frame clones only, minus some. The table has about 120,000 clones, around 87% seen once. This sample comprised peripheral blood, obtained 28 days after the second AZD1222 dose. The receptors stem from an adult who received the AZD1222 COVID-19 vaccine. Each CDR3 is given without its conserved first and last residue. The D gene is left open where the match is weak.

v_call d_call cdr3_aa
TRBV7-2 NA ASSPQGGAPDTQY
TRBV7-2 NA ASSLDLLRADTQY
TRBV7-2 NA ASSSRGSMNTEAF
TRBV4-3 TRBD1 ASSHGTGRMENTIY
TRBV19 TRBD2 ASSRLADSSSYNEQF
TRBV27 NA ASRGGQYYGYT
TRBV6-4 NA ASSDSGGLPYNEQF
TRBV19 NA ASSILENYGYT
TRBV6-5 NA ASSSTWGSSNQPQH
TRBV19 NA ASSTERYQPQH
TRBV2 NA ASSVGQRTDTQY
TRBV6-2/TRBV6-3 NA ASSYVDLPQH
TRBV7-9 NA ASSLAGWGGGFRNYGYT
TRBV7-8 TRBD2 ASSYLVSSGSSTDTQY
TRBV15 NA ATSRGTLTAGNTIY
TRBV7-6 NA ASSSWTVSGANEKLF
TRBV6-5 NA ASKSGARNQPQH
TRBV28 NA AGGGIWDYGYT
TRBV7-3 TRBD2 ASRLDPRLACFVFPN
TRBV6-6 NA ASLIGQMNTEAF
TRBV2 NA ASSGEGRDGYT
TRBV7-6 NA ASSFGRSNEKLF
TRBV15 TRBD1 ATSREDRGPYNEQF
TRBV6-5 NA ASSRISSYNEQF
TRBV6-6 TRBD1 ASGDGGQGGEKLF
TRBV2 NA ASRAGNNQPQH